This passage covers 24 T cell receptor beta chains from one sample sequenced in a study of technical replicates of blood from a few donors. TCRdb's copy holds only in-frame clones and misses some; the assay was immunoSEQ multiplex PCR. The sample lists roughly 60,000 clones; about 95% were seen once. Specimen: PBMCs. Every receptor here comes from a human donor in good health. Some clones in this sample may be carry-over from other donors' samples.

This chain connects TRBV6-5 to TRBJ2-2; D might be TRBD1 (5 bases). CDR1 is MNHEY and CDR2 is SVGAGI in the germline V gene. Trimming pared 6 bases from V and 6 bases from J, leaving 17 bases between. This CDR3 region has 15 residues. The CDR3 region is CASRRQLGYAGELFF. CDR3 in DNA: TGTGCCAGCAGAAGACAGTTGGGTTACGCCGGGGAGCTGTTTTTT.

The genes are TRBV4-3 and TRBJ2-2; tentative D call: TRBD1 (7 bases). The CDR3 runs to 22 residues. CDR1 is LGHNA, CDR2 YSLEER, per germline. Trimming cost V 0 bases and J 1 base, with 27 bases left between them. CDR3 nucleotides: TGCGCCAGCAGCCAAGATTACTGCGGGACAGATGGGCGAACCGAGAACACCGGGGAGCTGTTTTTT. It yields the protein CASSQDYCGTDGRTENTGELFF.

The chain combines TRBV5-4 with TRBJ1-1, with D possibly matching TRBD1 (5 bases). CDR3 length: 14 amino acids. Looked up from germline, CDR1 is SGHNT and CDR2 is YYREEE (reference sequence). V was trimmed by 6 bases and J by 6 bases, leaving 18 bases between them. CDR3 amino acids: CASTLDTPRSEAFF. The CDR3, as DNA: TGTGCCAGCACCCTGGACACGCCGAGGTCTGAAGCTTTCTTT.

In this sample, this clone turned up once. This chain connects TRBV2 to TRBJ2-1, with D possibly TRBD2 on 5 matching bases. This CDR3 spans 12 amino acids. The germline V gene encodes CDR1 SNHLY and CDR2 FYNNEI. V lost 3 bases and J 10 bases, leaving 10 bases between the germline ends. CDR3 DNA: TGTGCCAGCAGTGAGCAGTCTAGCGAGCAGTTCTTC. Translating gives CASSEQSSEQFF.

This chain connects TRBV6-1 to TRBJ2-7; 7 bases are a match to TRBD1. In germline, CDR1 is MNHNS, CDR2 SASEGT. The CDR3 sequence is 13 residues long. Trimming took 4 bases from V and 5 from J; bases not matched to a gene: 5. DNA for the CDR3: TGTGCCAGCAGTGCTCAGGGGGACAACGAGCAGTACTTC. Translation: CASSAQGDNEQYF.

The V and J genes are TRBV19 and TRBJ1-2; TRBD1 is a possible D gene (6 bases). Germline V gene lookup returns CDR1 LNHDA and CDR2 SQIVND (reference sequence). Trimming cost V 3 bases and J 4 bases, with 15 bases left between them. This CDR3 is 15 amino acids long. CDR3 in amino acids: CASSMFRGPGYGYTF. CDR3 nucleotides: TGTGCCAGTAGTATGTTCAGGGGCCCAGGCTATGGCTACACCTTC.

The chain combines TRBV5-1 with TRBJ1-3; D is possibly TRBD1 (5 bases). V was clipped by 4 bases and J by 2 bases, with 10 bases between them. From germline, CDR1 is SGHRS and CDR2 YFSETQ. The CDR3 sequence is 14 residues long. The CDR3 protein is CASSGGSAGNTIYF. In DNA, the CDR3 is TGCGCCAGCAGCGGGGGGTCAGCTGGAAACACCATATATTTT.

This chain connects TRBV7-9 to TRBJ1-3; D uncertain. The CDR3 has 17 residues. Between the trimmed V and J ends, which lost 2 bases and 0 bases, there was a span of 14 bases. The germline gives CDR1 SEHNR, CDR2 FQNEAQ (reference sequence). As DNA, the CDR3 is TGTGCCAGCAGCTTATATGTACAGTTTTTCTCTGGAAACACCATATATTTT. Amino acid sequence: CASSLYVQFFSGNTIYF.

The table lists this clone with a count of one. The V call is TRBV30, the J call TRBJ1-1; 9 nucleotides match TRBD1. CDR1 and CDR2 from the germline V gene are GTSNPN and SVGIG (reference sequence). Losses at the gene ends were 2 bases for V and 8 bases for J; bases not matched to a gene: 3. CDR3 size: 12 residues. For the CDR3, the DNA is TGTGCCTGGAGTTCCGGGACAGGGGAAGCTTTCTTT. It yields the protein CAWSSGTGEAFF.

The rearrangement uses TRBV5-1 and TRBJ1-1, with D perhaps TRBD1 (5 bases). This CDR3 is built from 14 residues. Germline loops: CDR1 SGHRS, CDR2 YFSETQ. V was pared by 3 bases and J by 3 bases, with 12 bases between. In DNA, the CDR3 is TGCGCCAGCAGCTCCCAGGGTCGGTACACTGAAGCTTTCTTT. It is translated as CASSSQGRYTEAFF.

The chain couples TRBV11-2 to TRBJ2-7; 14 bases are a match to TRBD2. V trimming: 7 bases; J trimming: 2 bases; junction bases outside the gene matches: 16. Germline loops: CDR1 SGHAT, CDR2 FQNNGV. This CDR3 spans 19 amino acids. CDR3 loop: CASTSLKTSGRGPTYEQYF. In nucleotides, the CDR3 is TGTGCCAGCACCTCTTTGAAGACTAGCGGGAGGGGCCCCACCTACGAGCAGTACTTC.

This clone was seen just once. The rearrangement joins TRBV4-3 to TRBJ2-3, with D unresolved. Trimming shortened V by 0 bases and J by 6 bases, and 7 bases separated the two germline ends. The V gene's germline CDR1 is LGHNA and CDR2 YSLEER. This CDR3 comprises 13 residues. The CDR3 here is CASSQDRVDTQYF. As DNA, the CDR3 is TGCGCCAGCAGCCAAGATCGGGTCGATACGCAGTATTTT.

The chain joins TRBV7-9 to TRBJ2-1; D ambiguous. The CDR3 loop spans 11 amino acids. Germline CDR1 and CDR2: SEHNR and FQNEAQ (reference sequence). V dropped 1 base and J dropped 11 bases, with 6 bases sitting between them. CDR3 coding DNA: TGTGCCAGCAGCTTAGACAGACAGCAGTTCTTC. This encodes CASSLDRQQFF.

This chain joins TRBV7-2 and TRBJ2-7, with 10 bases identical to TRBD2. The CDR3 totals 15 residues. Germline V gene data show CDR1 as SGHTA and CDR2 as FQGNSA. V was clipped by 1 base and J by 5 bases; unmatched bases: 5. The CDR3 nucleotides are TGTGCCAGCAGCTTAGTAGCGGGAGGTGGCAACGAGCAGTACTTC. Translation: CASSLVAGGGNEQYF.

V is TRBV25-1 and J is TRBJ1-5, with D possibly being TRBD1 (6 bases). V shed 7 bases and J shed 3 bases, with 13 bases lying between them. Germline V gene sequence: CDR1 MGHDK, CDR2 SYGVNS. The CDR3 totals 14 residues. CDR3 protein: CASKGQGINQPQHF. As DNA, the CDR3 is TGTGCCAGCAAGGGGCAGGGGATCAATCAGCCCCAGCATTTT.

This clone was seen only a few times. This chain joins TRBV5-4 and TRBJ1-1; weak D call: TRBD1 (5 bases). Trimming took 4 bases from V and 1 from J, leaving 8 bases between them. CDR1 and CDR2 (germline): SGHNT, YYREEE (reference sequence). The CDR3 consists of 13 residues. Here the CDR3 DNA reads TGTGCCAGCAGCCTCAGGGCGAACACTGAAGCTTTCTTT. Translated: CASSLRANTEAFF. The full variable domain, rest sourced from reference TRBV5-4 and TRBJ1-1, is ETGVTQSPTHLIKTRGQQVTLRCSSQSGHNTVSWYQQALGQGPQFIFQYYREEENGRGNFPPRFSGLQFPNYSSELNVNALELDDSALYLCASSLRANTEAFFGQGTRLTVV.

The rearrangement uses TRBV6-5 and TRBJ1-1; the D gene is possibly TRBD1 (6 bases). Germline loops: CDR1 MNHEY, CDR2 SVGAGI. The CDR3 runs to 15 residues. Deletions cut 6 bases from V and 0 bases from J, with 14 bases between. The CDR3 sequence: CASSLRGGLNTEAFF. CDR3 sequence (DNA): TGTGCCAGCAGCCTACGAGGGGGACTGAACACTGAAGCTTTCTTT.

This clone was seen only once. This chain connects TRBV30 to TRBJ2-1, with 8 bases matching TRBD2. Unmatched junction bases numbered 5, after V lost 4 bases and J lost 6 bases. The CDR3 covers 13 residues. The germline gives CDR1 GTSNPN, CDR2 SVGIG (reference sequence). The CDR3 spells CAWTPSGFNEQFF. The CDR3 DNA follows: TGTGCCTGGACACCTAGCGGGTTCAATGAGCAGTTCTTC.

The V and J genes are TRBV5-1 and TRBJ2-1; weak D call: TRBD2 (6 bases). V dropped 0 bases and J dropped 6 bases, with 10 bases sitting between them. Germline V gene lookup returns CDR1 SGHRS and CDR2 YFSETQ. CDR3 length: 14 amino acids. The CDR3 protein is CASSLAGSGNEQFF. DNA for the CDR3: TGCGCCAGCAGCTTGGCCGGGAGTGGCAATGAGCAGTTCTTC.

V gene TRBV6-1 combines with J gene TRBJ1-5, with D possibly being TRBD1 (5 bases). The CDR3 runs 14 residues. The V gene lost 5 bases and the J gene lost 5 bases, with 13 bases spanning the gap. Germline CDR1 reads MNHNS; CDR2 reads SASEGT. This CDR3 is CASSSRERDQPQHF. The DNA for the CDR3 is TGTGCCAGCAGTAGCAGGGAACGGGATCAGCCCCAGCATTTT.

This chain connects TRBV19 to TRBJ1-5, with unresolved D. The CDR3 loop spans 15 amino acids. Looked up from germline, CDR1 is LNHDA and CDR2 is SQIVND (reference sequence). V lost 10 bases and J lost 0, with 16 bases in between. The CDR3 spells CATATRSDSNQPQHF. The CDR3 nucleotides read TGTGCCACCGCGACGAGAAGCGATAGCAATCAGCCCCAGCATTTT.

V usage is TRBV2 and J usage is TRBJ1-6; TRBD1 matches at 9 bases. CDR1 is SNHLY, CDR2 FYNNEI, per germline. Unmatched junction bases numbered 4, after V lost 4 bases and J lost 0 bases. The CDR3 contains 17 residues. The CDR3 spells CASSGGQGSSYNSPLHF. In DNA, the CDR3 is TGTGCCAGCAGTGGTGGACAGGGGAGCTCCTATAATTCACCCCTCCACTTT.

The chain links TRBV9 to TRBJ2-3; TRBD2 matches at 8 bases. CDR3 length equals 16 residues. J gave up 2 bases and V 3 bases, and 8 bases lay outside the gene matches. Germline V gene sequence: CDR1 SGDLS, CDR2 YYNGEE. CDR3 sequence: CASSEDGGANTDTQYF. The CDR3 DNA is TGTGCCAGCAGCGAAGACGGGGGGGCCAACACAGATACGCAGTATTTT.

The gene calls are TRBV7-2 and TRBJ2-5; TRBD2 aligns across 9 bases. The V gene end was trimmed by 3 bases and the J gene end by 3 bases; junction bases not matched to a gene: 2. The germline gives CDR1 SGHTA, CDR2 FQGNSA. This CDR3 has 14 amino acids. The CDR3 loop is CASSFGGREETQYF. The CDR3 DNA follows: TGTGCCAGCAGCTTCGGCGGGAGGGAAGAGACCCAGTACTTC.